Below are 7 T cell receptor beta chains sequenced from a single sample in a study of blood T cells in healthy people across ages. Alongside a J-beta primer mix, a sample-barcoded 5' primer served in a second PCR lasting about 6 to 12 cycles. TCRdb re-called the 5' RACE reads through MiXCR, storing one row per CDR3 protein. The table lists 600,000 to 800,000 distinct CDR3 sequences, roughly half of them singletons. The sample comprised blood. Receptor source: an elderly woman in good health.

V gene TRBV7-2 combines with J gene TRBJ2-4; D call uncertain. The J call may be in error: the DNA end matches TRBJ2-5 better. The germline gives CDR1 SGHTA, CDR2 FQGNSA. The CDR3 loop spans 13 amino acids. In nucleotides, the CDR3 is TGTGCCAGCAGCTTAGTATTTTCCGAGACCCAGTACTTC. Protein sequence: CASSLVFSETQYF.

This clonotype was picked up many times. V gene TRBV7-9 combines with J gene TRBJ1-2; no firm D call. This CDR3 has 13 residues. Germline values: CDR1 SEHNR, CDR2 FQNEAQ (reference sequence). V was trimmed by 3 bases and J by 4 bases, leaving 9 bases between them. Here the CDR3 DNA reads TGTGCCAGCAGCTTGGGAGCTCTCTATGGCTACACCTTC. It encodes CASSLGALYGYTF.

This clonotype was found many times. The chain employs TRBV5-1 and TRBJ2-5; TRBD1 is a possible D gene (6 bases). Germline-derived CDR1 and CDR2 are SGHRS and YFSETQ. Trimming removed 1 base at V and 2 bases at J, with 9 bases between. This CDR3 has 14 amino acids. The CDR3 sequence is CASSLQGWQETQYF. The CDR3 nucleotides read TGCGCCAGCAGCTTGCAGGGGTGGCAAGAGACCCAGTACTTC.

This clonotype was counted ten times or more. The J gene is TRBJ1-2, the V gene TRBV20-1, with D unresolved. V gave up 2 bases and J gave up 8 bases, with 18 bases separating them. Looked up from germline, CDR1 is DFQATT and CDR2 is SNEGSKA (reference sequence). The CDR3 totals 14 residues. The CDR3 nucleotides read TGCAGTGCTAGAATAGTCGACGTTGGCGGGGGCTACACCTTC. Protein sequence: CSARIVDVGGGYTF.

As DNA, the CDR3 is TGCAGTGCTGTCGGGGATCGGAAGACCCAGTACTTC. Protein: CSAVGDRKTQYF. The gene calls are TRBV20-1 and TRBJ2-7; a possible D gene is TRBD2 (5 bases). Judging by the DNA end, TRBJ2-5 fits better; the J call may be wrong. The CDR3 runs 12 residues. Germline assignment: CDR1 DFQATT and CDR2 SNEGSKA (reference sequence).

The table lists this clonotype with a few counts. V usage is TRBV4-1 and J usage is TRBJ2-1; 8 nucleotides line up with TRBD2. The CDR3 runs to 13 residues. The ends lost 10 bases at V and 5 bases at J; junction bases unmatched: 7. Per the germline V gene, CDR1 is MGHRA and CDR2 is YSYEKL. CDR3 DNA sequence: TGCGCCACTTCGACTAGCGCAGACAATGAGCAGTTCTTC. It specifies CATSTSADNEQFF.

The chain uses TRBV12-5 and TRBJ2-2; perhaps D is TRBD1 or TRBD2 (5 bases each). The CDR3 consists of 14 residues. The V gene's germline CDR1 is LGHNT and CDR2 FRNRAP. V was clipped by 1 base and J by 7 bases, with 10 bases between them. The CDR3 DNA sequence: TGTGCTAGTGGTTTGGGACGGGGCATCGGGGAGCTGTTTTTT. This translates into CASGLGRGIGELFF.